This T cell receptor (beta chain) was captured by sequencing in a study of blood T cells in healthy people across ages. Primers used in a second PCR of roughly 6 to 12 cycles were a sample-barcoded 5' primer and a J-beta primer mix. TCRdb re-analysed the 5' RACE reads in MiXCR, keeping a single row per CDR3 protein. The table records around 1,900,000 distinct CDR3 sequences, 35% to 50% of them present only once. Overall study results and limits: Leaving the PBMCs unsorted stopped any conclusive comparison of naive versus antigen-experienced cells. Greater diversity and more naive CD4+ cells were seen in long-lived donors than in aged donors.

Healthy Russian Caucasian donors spanned ages about 6 to 90 years. Concerning this clonotype itself: What it binds is not known.

Sequenced sample: blood. This clonotype was obtained from a human donor in good health.

The chain's CDR3 is CASSFLPQGSGPNTEAFF. The CDR3 coding sequence is TGTGCCAGCAGCTTCCTCCCCCAGGGGTCGGGCCCGAACACTGAAGCTTTCTTT. This chain uses TRBV13 with TRBJ1-1; TRBD1 might be the D (6 bases). The CDR3 length is 18 residues. V dropped 3 bases and J dropped 1 base, with 21 bases sitting between them. In germline, CDR1 is PRHDT, CDR2 FYEKMQ (reference sequence).